The 4 T cell receptor beta chains reported below all come from one sample, sequenced in a study of beta chain features in type 1 diabetes. Study-level results: For Type 1 diabetes patients, all four CD4+ subsets carried TCRB CDR3s that were moderately but significantly shorter.

Every isolated RNA sample was fully reverse transcribed, so sequencing captured expressed TCRB transcripts. Data came from immunoSEQ multiplex PCR; TCRdb stores just in-frame clones and leaves some out. The data show 300,000 to 350,000 clones, with about 13% seen just once and roughly 0.015% held by the top ten. These receptors are not linked to any known antigen. Sequenced sample: naive CD4+ T cells from blood. The receptors stem from a woman aged 18-29 years with type 1 diabetes.

The CDR3 reads CASSLRGRNEQFF. CDR3 DNA: TGCGCCAGCAGCTTGCGGGGGAGGAATGAGCAGTTCTTC. The rearrangement joins TRBV5-1 to TRBJ2-1; D may be TRBD2 (6 bases). The CDR3 spans 13 residues. Trimming took off 1 base at V and 7 bases at J, with 9 bases between the two ends. Germline loops: CDR1 SGHRS, CDR2 YFSETQ.

The chain uses TRBV7-2 and TRBJ2-1, with a tentative D call TRBD2 (5 bases). V lost 5 bases, J lost 3 bases, and 8 bases lay in between. The germline CDR1 and CDR2 sequences are SGHTA and FQGNSA. There are 13 residues in the CDR3. The CDR3 nucleotides read TGTGCCAGCAGCCCCGGAGGCTACAATGAGCAGTTCTTC. Translating it yields CASSPGGYNEQFF.

The chain combines TRBV27 with TRBJ2-7; the D gene is possibly TRBD2 (5 bases). CDR3 length equals 15 residues. Germline V gives CDR1 MNHEY, CDR2 SMNVEV (reference sequence). Trimming left V 3 bases short and J 2 bases short, with 14 bases between. This CDR3 is CASSLVAGGTYEQYF. The CDR3, as DNA: TGTGCCAGCAGTTTGGTGGCAGGAGGCACCTACGAGCAGTACTTC.

This clone appeared a few times. This sequence joins TRBV7-9 and TRBJ1-2; D is unresolved. Germline V gene sequence: CDR1 SEHNR, CDR2 FQNEAQ (reference sequence). V was cut by 2 bases and J by 0 bases, with 13 bases left in between. The CDR3 covers 16 residues. The CDR3 here is CASSLPEGHPNYGYTF. The CDR3, as DNA: TGTGCCAGCAGCTTACCAGAGGGCCACCCTAACTATGGCTACACCTTC. The full variable domain, in which reference TRBV7-9 and TRBJ1-2 provide the parts outside the CDR3, is DTGVSQNPRHKITKRGQNVTFRCDPISEHNRLYWYRQTLGQGPEFLTYFQNEAQLEKSRLLSDRFSAERPKGSFSTLEIQRTEQGDSAMYLCASSLPEGHPNYGYTFGSGTRLTVV.